These T cell receptor beta chains were read from a single sample in a study of regulatory T cells in long-lasting Graves disease. TCRdb ran MiXCR on the multiplex PCR reads and lists one entry per CDR3 protein. The data show some 600,000 distinct CDR3 sequences, 16% seen once. These data were also reused for a study on T cells in Graves' hyperthyroidism and ophthalmopathy.

Material: peripheral blood mononuclear cells (PBMCs), obtained at new diagnosis, from a patient treated with antithyroid drugs. The receptors were sampled from a man between 18 and 29 years old with Graves disease. The CDR3 runs from the conserved cysteine through the conserved F or W. The D gene is left open where the match is weak. Clone size is given for some rows only: seen once, a few or many times, or a class if the clone is expanded.

v_call: TRBV7-2; cdr3_length: 15; clone_size: many; j_call: TRBJ2-7; d_call: NA; cdr3_aa: CASSERGGGAYEQYF; cdr3_nt: TGTGCCAGCAGCGAACGGGGAGGGGGAGCCTACGAGCAGTACTTC
v_call: TRBV25-1; cdr3_length: 16; clone_size: NA; j_call: TRBJ2-1; d_call: TRBD2; cdr3_aa: CASSITSGRPHNEQFF; cdr3_nt: TGTGCCAGCAGTATAACTAGCGGGAGGCCGCACAATGAGCAGTTCTTC
v_call: TRBV7-8; cdr3_length: 14; clone_size: NA; j_call: TRBJ2-7; d_call: NA; cdr3_aa: CASSLATHTYEQYF; cdr3_nt: TGTGCCAGCAGCTTAGCGACGCACACCTACGAGCAGTACTTC
v_call: TRBV10-3; cdr3_length: 15; clone_size: few; j_call: TRBJ1-3; d_call: TRBD1; cdr3_aa: CAINPGQGLGNTIYF; cdr3_nt: TGTGCCATCAATCCCGGACAGGGGCTTGGAAACACCATATATTTT
v_call: TRBV29-1; cdr3_length: 16; clone_size: NA; j_call: TRBJ2-7; d_call: NA; cdr3_aa: CSVALLGGVGRYEQYF; cdr3_nt: TGCAGCGTAGCACTCCTCGGGGGTGTAGGGCGCTACGAGCAGTACTTC
v_call: TRBV28; cdr3_length: 15; clone_size: many; j_call: TRBJ2-3; d_call: TRBD2; cdr3_aa: CASSSAAGGAGAQYF; cdr3_nt: TGTGCCAGCAGTTCCGCGGCGGGAGGTGCAGGGGCGCAGTATTTT
v_call: TRBV20-1; cdr3_length: 15; clone_size: few; j_call: TRBJ2-2; d_call: TRBD1; cdr3_aa: CSARVWDRGSGELFF; cdr3_nt: TGCAGTGCTAGAGTATGGGACAGGGGGTCCGGGGAGCTGTTTTTT
v_call: TRBV30; cdr3_length: 17; clone_size: few; j_call: TRBJ2-4; d_call: NA; cdr3_aa: CAWSPDNLFIAKNIQYF; cdr3_nt: TGTGCCTGGAGTCCTGATAACCTTTTCATAGCCAAAAACATTCAGTACTTC
v_call: TRBV27; cdr3_length: 15; clone_size: once; j_call: TRBJ2-5; d_call: NA; cdr3_aa: CASSDRGDFQEIQYF; cdr3_nt: TGTGCCAGCAGTGACCGCGGGGACTTCCAAGAGATCCAGTACTTC
v_call: TRBV27; cdr3_length: 15; clone_size: few; j_call: TRBJ2-7; d_call: NA; cdr3_aa: CAGSLGQGPEYEQYF; cdr3_nt: TGTGCCGGCAGTTTGGGCCAGGGACCTGAGTACGAGCAGTACTTC
v_call: TRBV28; cdr3_length: 13; clone_size: NA; j_call: TRBJ2-7; d_call: TRBD2; cdr3_aa: CASNPSGDYEQYF; cdr3_nt: TGTGCCAGCAACCCTAGCGGCGACTACGAGCAGTACTTC
v_call: TRBV6-2/TRBV6-3; cdr3_length: 17; clone_size: many; j_call: TRBJ2-3; d_call: TRBD1; cdr3_aa: CASSVTTGGSQEDTQYF; cdr3_nt: TGTGCCAGCAGTGTAACGACAGGGGGCTCCCAGGAAGATACGCAGTATTTT
v_call: TRBV20-1; cdr3_length: 16; clone_size: NA; j_call: TRBJ1-6; d_call: TRBD1; cdr3_aa: CSARDRGKSYNSPLHF; cdr3_nt: TGCAGTGCTAGGGACAGGGGTAAATCCTATAATTCACCCCTCCACTTT
v_call: TRBV20-1; cdr3_length: 16; clone_size: many; j_call: TRBJ2-5; d_call: TRBD2; cdr3_aa: CSARVGLAGQQETQYF; cdr3_nt: TGCAGTGCTAGAGTGGGACTAGCGGGGCAACAAGAGACCCAGTACTTC
v_call: TRBV11-2; cdr3_length: 15; clone_size: many; j_call: TRBJ2-5; d_call: NA; cdr3_aa: CASSLDSQGGETQYF; cdr3_nt: TGTGCCAGCAGCTTAGACTCACAGGGAGGGGAGACCCAGTACTTC
v_call: TRBV28; cdr3_length: 14; clone_size: NA; j_call: TRBJ2-7; d_call: NA; cdr3_aa: CASSPTPPIYEQYF; cdr3_nt: TGTGCCAGCAGTCCTACTCCCCCCATCTACGAGCAGTACTTC
v_call: TRBV6-1; cdr3_length: 14; clone_size: few; j_call: TRBJ2-7; d_call: NA; cdr3_aa: CASRSTGGLREQYF; cdr3_nt: TGTGCCAGCAGGTCGACCGGGGGGCTCCGGGAGCAGTACTTC
v_call: TRBV27; cdr3_length: 9; clone_size: many; j_call: TRBJ1-1; d_call: NA; cdr3_aa: CASTPGAFF; cdr3_nt: TGTGCCAGCACCCCTGGAGCTTTCTTT
v_call: TRBV11-2; cdr3_length: 13; clone_size: many; j_call: TRBJ1-1; d_call: NA; cdr3_aa: CASSSNRAAEAFF; cdr3_nt: TGTGCCAGCAGCTCTAACAGGGCCGCTGAAGCTTTCTTT
v_call: TRBV28; cdr3_length: 14; clone_size: NA; j_call: TRBJ2-7; d_call: NA; cdr3_aa: CASSLGGSGDEQYF; cdr3_nt: TGTGCCAGCAGTTTAGGTGGGAGTGGGGACGAGCAGTACTTC
v_call: TRBV20-1; cdr3_length: 14; clone_size: NA; j_call: TRBJ1-5; d_call: NA; cdr3_aa: CSARETGRNQPQHF; cdr3_nt: TGCAGTGCTAGAGAAACGGGCCGCAATCAGCCCCAGCATTTT
v_call: TRBV27; cdr3_length: 13; clone_size: NA; j_call: TRBJ1-1; d_call: NA; cdr3_aa: CASSSRNPGKAFF; cdr3_nt: TGTGCCAGCAGTTCCAGGAACCCAGGGAAAGCTTTCTTT
v_call: TRBV6-2/TRBV6-3; cdr3_length: 14; clone_size: NA; j_call: TRBJ2-1; d_call: TRBD1; cdr3_aa: CASSPDRTGNEQFF; cdr3_nt: TGTGCCAGCAGTCCGGACAGGACGGGCAATGAGCAGTTCTTC
v_call: TRBV2; cdr3_length: 16; clone_size: few; j_call: TRBJ2-7; d_call: TRBD2; cdr3_aa: CASSPGRTSGSHEQYF; cdr3_nt: TGTGCCAGCAGTCCGGGAAGGACTAGCGGGAGCCACGAGCAGTACTTC
v_call: TRBV11-2; cdr3_length: 14; clone_size: NA; j_call: TRBJ2-5; d_call: TRBD2; cdr3_aa: CASSLAGRVETQYF; cdr3_nt: TGTGCCAGCAGTTTAGCAGGGAGGGTAGAGACCCAGTACTTC
v_call: TRBV12-3/TRBV12-4; cdr3_length: 12; clone_size: many; j_call: TRBJ2-3; d_call: NA; cdr3_aa: CASSSGRKSQYF; cdr3_nt: TGTGCCAGCAGTTCGGGCCGAAAATCGCAGTATTTT
v_call: TRBV28; cdr3_length: 16; clone_size: many; j_call: TRBJ2-7; d_call: TRBD1; cdr3_aa: CASIQSRDRGAYEQYF; cdr3_nt: TGTGCCAGCATCCAAAGCCGGGACAGGGGGGCCTACGAGCAGTACTTC
v_call: TRBV29-1; cdr3_length: 13; clone_size: few; j_call: TRBJ2-3; d_call: NA; cdr3_aa: CSVDKGYTDTQYF; cdr3_nt: TGCAGCGTTGATAAGGGTTACACAGATACGCAGTATTTT
v_call: TRBV19; cdr3_length: 12; clone_size: few; j_call: TRBJ1-2; d_call: NA; cdr3_aa: CASSAYRDGYTF; cdr3_nt: TGTGCCAGTAGTGCGTACAGGGATGGCTACACCTTC
v_call: TRBV10-3; cdr3_length: 14; clone_size: few; j_call: TRBJ1-2; d_call: NA; cdr3_aa: CAISEFLGTYGYTF; cdr3_nt: TGTGCCATCAGTGAGTTCCTCGGAACCTATGGCTACACCTTC
v_call: TRBV5-1; cdr3_length: 16; clone_size: few; j_call: TRBJ2-5; d_call: NA; cdr3_aa: CASSLGGSGTQETQYF; cdr3_nt: TGCGCCAGCAGCTTGGGGGGTAGCGGTACCCAAGAGACCCAGTACTTC
v_call: TRBV5-1; cdr3_length: 11; clone_size: NA; j_call: TRBJ1-1; d_call: NA; cdr3_aa: CASSSSYEAFF; cdr3_nt: TGCGCCAGCAGCTCTAGTTACGAAGCTTTCTTT
v_call: TRBV7-2; cdr3_length: 14; clone_size: many; j_call: TRBJ2-3; d_call: NA; cdr3_aa: CASSPGGSGDTQYF; cdr3_nt: TGTGCCAGCAGCCCGGGGGGCTCGGGAGATACGCAGTATTTT
v_call: TRBV27; cdr3_length: 16; clone_size: few; j_call: TRBJ2-1; d_call: NA; cdr3_aa: CASSSTSWGSYNEQFF; cdr3_nt: TGTGCCAGCAGTTCTACCTCGTGGGGCTCCTACAATGAGCAGTTCTTC
v_call: TRBV18; cdr3_length: 13; clone_size: many; j_call: TRBJ2-1; d_call: TRBD2; cdr3_aa: CASSTSGRNEQFF; cdr3_nt: TGTGCCAGCTCGACTAGCGGGAGGAATGAGCAGTTCTTC
v_call: TRBV30; cdr3_length: 15; clone_size: many; j_call: TRBJ2-3; d_call: NA; cdr3_aa: CAWSGGGASTDTQYF; cdr3_nt: TGTGCCTGGAGTGGTGGCGGGGCTAGCACAGATACGCAGTATTTT
v_call: TRBV6-1; cdr3_length: 15; clone_size: NA; j_call: TRBJ2-6; d_call: NA; cdr3_aa: CASTRQSSGANVLTF; cdr3_nt: TGTGCCAGCACCCGACAGAGCTCTGGGGCCAACGTCCTGACTTTC
v_call: TRBV29-1; cdr3_length: 16; clone_size: few; j_call: TRBJ1-2; d_call: NA; cdr3_aa: CSPPSRRGPEDDGYTF; cdr3_nt: TGCAGCCCACCCAGCCGTCGGGGACCCGAAGATGATGGCTACACCTTC
v_call: TRBV2; cdr3_length: 14; clone_size: many; j_call: TRBJ1-1; d_call: NA; cdr3_aa: CASRVKGGNAEAFF; cdr3_nt: TGTGCCAGCAGGGTCAAGGGAGGAAACGCTGAAGCTTTCTTT
v_call: TRBV11-2; cdr3_length: 13; clone_size: many; j_call: TRBJ2-7; d_call: TRBD1; cdr3_aa: CASSVDRGGEQYF; cdr3_nt: TGTGCCAGCAGCGTAGACAGGGGAGGCGAGCAGTACTTC
v_call: TRBV11-2; cdr3_length: 18; clone_size: NA; j_call: TRBJ2-1; d_call: TRBD2; cdr3_aa: CASSLWVRLAGEWDEQFF; cdr3_nt: TGTGCCAGCAGCTTATGGGTTAGGCTAGCGGGAGAATGGGATGAGCAGTTCTTC
v_call: TRBV19; cdr3_length: 14; clone_size: NA; j_call: TRBJ1-6; d_call: NA; cdr3_aa: CASTDGPWNSPLHF; cdr3_nt: TGTGCCAGTACCGACGGTCCTTGGAATTCACCCCTCCACTTT
v_call: TRBV28; cdr3_length: 15; clone_size: many; j_call: TRBJ1-5; d_call: TRBD1; cdr3_aa: CARGDRDELDVSQHF; cdr3_nt: TGTGCCAGGGGGGACAGGGACGAATTGGACGTCTCCCAGCATTTT
v_call: TRBV5-5; cdr3_length: 15; clone_size: NA; j_call: TRBJ1-4; d_call: TRBD1; cdr3_aa: CASSLTGGLNEKLFF; cdr3_nt: TGTGCCAGCAGCTTGACAGGGGGGCTTAATGAAAAACTGTTTTTT
v_call: TRBV27; cdr3_length: 16; clone_size: many; j_call: TRBJ2-5; d_call: NA; cdr3_aa: CASSSAWDTNQETQYF; cdr3_nt: TGTGCCAGCAGTTCCGCTTGGGACACAAACCAAGAGACCCAGTACTTC
v_call: TRBV11-1; cdr3_length: 16; clone_size: many; j_call: TRBJ2-4; d_call: TRBD1; cdr3_aa: CASSIGQGALKNIQYF; cdr3_nt: TGTGCCAGCAGCATCGGACAGGGGGCGCTGAAAAACATTCAGTACTTC
v_call: TRBV14; cdr3_length: 17; clone_size: NA; j_call: TRBJ2-1; d_call: NA; cdr3_aa: CASSRWPGVAIYNEQFF; cdr3_nt: TGTGCCAGCAGCCGCTGGCCTGGGGTAGCAATCTACAATGAGCAGTTCTTC
v_call: TRBV30; cdr3_length: 14; clone_size: many; j_call: TRBJ2-1; d_call: TRBD2; cdr3_aa: CAWNDVLADNEQFF; cdr3_nt: TGTGCCTGGAACGACGTACTAGCGGACAATGAGCAGTTCTTC
v_call: TRBV29-1; cdr3_length: 12; clone_size: few; j_call: TRBJ1-2; d_call: TRBD1; cdr3_aa: CSVGGQGVGYTF; cdr3_nt: TGCAGCGTTGGTGGACAGGGTGTTGGCTACACCTTC
v_call: TRBV9; cdr3_length: 15; clone_size: NA; j_call: TRBJ1-2; d_call: TRBD1; cdr3_aa: CASSVVPTGGRGYTF; cdr3_nt: TGTGCCAGCAGCGTAGTTCCGACAGGGGGGCGAGGCTACACCTTC
v_call: TRBV5-1; cdr3_length: 15; clone_size: NA; j_call: TRBJ2-2; d_call: TRBD1; cdr3_aa: CASSEGTGGTGELFF; cdr3_nt: TGCGCCAGCAGCGAAGGGACAGGGGGCACCGGGGAGCTGTTTTTT
v_call: TRBV29-1; cdr3_length: 13; clone_size: many; j_call: TRBJ2-7; d_call: NA; cdr3_aa: CSVEVGTAYEQYF; cdr3_nt: TGCAGCGTTGAAGTGGGGACGGCCTACGAGCAGTACTTC
v_call: TRBV28; cdr3_length: 13; clone_size: few; j_call: TRBJ1-1; d_call: NA; cdr3_aa: CASSFKGGTVAFF; cdr3_nt: TGTGCCAGCAGTTTCAAGGGAGGCACTGTAGCTTTCTTT
v_call: TRBV9; cdr3_length: 15; clone_size: few; j_call: TRBJ2-3; d_call: TRBD2; cdr3_aa: CASSVLAGYTDTQYF; cdr3_nt: TGTGCCAGCAGCGTGCTAGCGGGGTACACAGATACGCAGTATTTT
v_call: TRBV5-1; cdr3_length: 15; clone_size: few; j_call: TRBJ2-7; d_call: NA; cdr3_aa: CASSVSREATYEQYF; cdr3_nt: TGTGCCAGCAGCGTTTCGAGGGAGGCAACCTACGAGCAGTACTTC
v_call: TRBV2; cdr3_length: 14; clone_size: many; j_call: TRBJ2-7; d_call: TRBD2; cdr3_aa: CASGLSSGNYEQYF; cdr3_nt: TGTGCCAGCGGTTTGTCTAGCGGGAACTACGAGCAGTACTTC
v_call: TRBV9; cdr3_length: 15; clone_size: few; j_call: TRBJ2-7; d_call: NA; cdr3_aa: CASSQEGGRTYEQYF; cdr3_nt: TGTGCCAGCAGCCAAGAAGGGGGGAGGACCTACGAGCAGTACTTC